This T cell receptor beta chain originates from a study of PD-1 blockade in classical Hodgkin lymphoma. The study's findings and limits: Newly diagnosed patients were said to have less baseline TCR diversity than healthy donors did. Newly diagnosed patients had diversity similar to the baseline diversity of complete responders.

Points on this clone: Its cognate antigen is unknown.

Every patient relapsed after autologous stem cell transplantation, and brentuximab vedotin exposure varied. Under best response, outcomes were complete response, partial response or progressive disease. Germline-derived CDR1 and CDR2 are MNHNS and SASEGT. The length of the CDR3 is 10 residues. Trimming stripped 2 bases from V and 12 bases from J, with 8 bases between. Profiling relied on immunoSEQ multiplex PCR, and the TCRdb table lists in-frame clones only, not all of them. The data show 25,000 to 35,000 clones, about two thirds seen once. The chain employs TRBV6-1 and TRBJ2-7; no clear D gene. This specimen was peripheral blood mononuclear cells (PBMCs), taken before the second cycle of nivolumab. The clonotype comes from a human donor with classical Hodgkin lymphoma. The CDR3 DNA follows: TGTGCCAGCAGTGAACAAAACCCGTACTTC. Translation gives CASSEQNPYF.